These 30 T cell receptor beta chains came from one sample sequenced in a study of shared clonotypes between healthy human individuals. Method: immunoSEQ multiplex PCR; TCRdb's copy keeps in-frame clones and lacks some. The sample has about 980,000 clones, more than 75% seen once; the top ten hold approximately 1.5%. Input material: memory CD4+ T cells sorted from blood. The subset denotes: CD45RA-negative fraction. The source is a man aged 18 to 35 in good health.

CDR3 coding DNA: TGTGCCAGCAGCAGGGACAGGGGGCAGGATAACTATGGCTACACCTTC. It specifies CASSRDRGQDNYGYTF. V and J are TRBV5-4 and TRBJ1-2; TRBD1 matches 12 bases. Germline V gene lookup returns CDR1 SGHNT and CDR2 YYREEE (reference sequence). The length of the CDR3 is 16 residues. Trimming at V came to 4 bases and at J to 1 base, leaving 5 bases not matched to a gene.

The table lists this clone with a few counts. The V gene is TRBV28, the J gene TRBJ1-2; TRBD1 might be the D (6 bases). V dropped 8 bases and J dropped 4 bases, with 11 bases sitting between them. There are 12 residues in the CDR3. Germline V gives CDR1 MDHEN, CDR2 SYDVKM. The CDR3 nucleotides are TGTGCCAGCTCCACAGGGATCTATGGCTACACCTTC. Translating it yields CASSTGIYGYTF.

This clone appeared a few times. Within the sample, other DNA sequences also encode this same CDR3. The J gene is TRBJ2-7, the V gene TRBV18; D remains unclear. This CDR3 comprises 12 residues. The germline V gene encodes CDR1 KGHSH and CDR2 LQKENI. V was shortened by 3 bases and J by 0 bases, with 3 bases between the two germline ends. The CDR3 DNA is TGTGCCAGCTCACCGAGCTCCTACGAGCAGTACTTC. Translation: CASSPSSYEQYF.

The rearrangement links TRBV19 to TRBJ1-6; TRBD1 matches 9 bases. The CDR3 has 14 residues. V was pared by 5 bases and J by 7 bases, with 3 bases of the junction left unmatched. Per germline, CDR1 LNHDA and CDR2 SQIVND (reference sequence). The CDR3 protein is CASSQDRGNSPLHF. CDR3 coding DNA: TGTGCCAGTAGTCAGGACAGGGGAAATTCACCCCTCCACTTT.

The chain carries TRBV9 and TRBJ2-2, with 10 bases fitting TRBD1. The J segment lost 6 bases and the V segment lost 4 bases, leaving 12 bases of the junction unmatched. Germline V gene data show CDR1 as SGDLS and CDR2 as YYNGEE. The CDR3 is made up of 17 amino acids. CDR3 DNA: TGTGCCAGCAGCCCCTTAGACAGGGGGCAAGTCCCCGGGGAGCTGTTTTTT. Its protein product is CASSPLDRGQVPGELFF.

V usage is TRBV11-2 and J usage is TRBJ2-5; possibly TRBD1 or TRBD2 for D (5 bases each). V lost 2 bases to trimming and J lost 3 bases, with 7 bases between them. The CDR3 loop spans 13 amino acids. Germline loops: CDR1 SGHAT, CDR2 FQNNGV. The chain's CDR3 is CASSLRGKETQYF. In DNA, the CDR3 is TGTGCCAGCAGCTTACGGGGCAAAGAGACCCAGTACTTC.

The chain is built from TRBV27 and TRBJ2-4, with 8 bases identical to TRBD1. Germline V gene data show CDR1 as MNHEY and CDR2 as SMNVEV (reference sequence). V dropped 6 bases and J dropped 1; count of bases not matched to a gene: 5. This CDR3 is built from 15 residues. The CDR3 loop reads CASRERQGAKNIQYF. CDR3 coding DNA: TGTGCCAGCAGAGAAAGACAGGGGGCCAAAAACATTCAGTACTTC.

The genes are TRBV6-5 and TRBJ2-7; D might be TRBD2 (5 bases). Germline V CDR1 and CDR2: MNHEY, SVGAGI. The germline V and J ends were trimmed by 8 bases and 6 bases, with 11 bases remaining between them. CDR3 size: 11 residues. CDR3 in amino acids: CASRGAFEQYF. The CDR3 region has the DNA TGTGCCAGCCGGGGAGCATTCGAGCAGTACTTC.

At least ten counts were recorded for this clone. V is TRBV7-2 and J is TRBJ2-3, with no clear D. V lost 6 bases to trimming and J lost 4 bases, with 14 bases between them. From germline, CDR1 is SGHTA and CDR2 FQGNSA. CDR3 length: 14 residues. The CDR3 loop reads CASRYRTVADTQYF. CDR3 coding DNA: TGTGCCAGCAGATACCGGACCGTTGCAGATACGCAGTATTTT.

The DNA for the CDR3 is TGTGCCAGCAGTGAATATGCGTTTGGGCAGGGTACAGATACGCAGTATTTT. It yields the protein CASSEYAFGQGTDTQYF. V usage is TRBV2 and J usage is TRBJ2-3; D might be TRBD1 (5 bases). Trimming shortened V by 2 bases and J by 3 bases, and 18 bases separated the two germline ends. The germline gives CDR1 SNHLY, CDR2 FYNNEI. CDR3 size: 17 residues. The full variable domain, its missing parts supplied by reference TRBV2 and TRBJ2-3, is EPEVTQTPSHQVTQMGQEVILRCVPISNHLYFYWYRQILGQKVEFLVSFYNNEISEKSEIFDDQFSVERPDGSNFTLKIRSTKLEDSAMYFCASSEYAFGQGTDTQYFGPGTRLTVL.

To note about this clone: Other nucleotide sequences from this sample produce the same CDR3. The chain combines TRBV5-1 with TRBJ2-3; TRBD2 aligns across 8 bases. Unmatched junction bases numbered 7, after V lost 4 bases and J lost 3 bases. Germline V gives CDR1 SGHRS, CDR2 YFSETQ. This CDR3 region has 15 residues. The CDR3 nucleotides are TGCGCCAGCAGCCCGCAGGGCGGGGGGACAGATACGCAGTATTTT. Its translation: CASSPQGGGTDTQYF.

V and J are TRBV6-1 and TRBJ1-5; D might be TRBD1 (6 bases). The CDR3 runs 14 residues. Germline V gene data show CDR1 as MNHNS and CDR2 as SASEGT. Trimming shortened V by 6 bases and J by 6 bases, and 15 bases separated the two germline ends. CDR3 amino acids: CASRATGTGQPQHF. CDR3 bases: TGTGCCAGCAGAGCCACAGGGACGGGTCAGCCCCAGCATTTT.

J is TRBJ2-2 and V is TRBV4-3; D uncertain. V was pared by 6 bases and J by 14 bases, with 16 bases between. Germline-derived CDR1 and CDR2 are LGHNA and YSLEER. The CDR3 is made up of 12 amino acids. CDR3 sequence: CASSPGLGVLFF. CDR3 DNA sequence: TGCGCCAGCAGTCCGGGTCTAGGAGTACTGTTTTTT.

The V call is TRBV19, the J call TRBJ1-2; 8 positions agree with TRBD1. This CDR3 has 13 amino acids. V was pared by 7 bases and J by 6 bases, with 7 bases of the junction left unmatched. The V gene's germline CDR1 is LNHDA and CDR2 SQIVND (reference sequence). The CDR3 sequence is CASTQGAGDGYTF. The DNA for the CDR3 is TGTGCCAGTACCCAGGGGGCTGGGGATGGCTACACCTTC. Looking up the rest from reference TRBV19 and TRBJ1-2 gives the full variable domain: DGGITQSPKYLFRKEGQNVTLSCEQNLNHDAMYWYRQDPGQGLRLIYYSQIVNDFQKGDIAEGYSVSREKKESFPLTVTSAQKNPTAFYLCASTQGAGDGYTFGSGTRLTVV.

In nucleotides, the CDR3 is TGTGCCTGCCAAGGACAGGGGGCTCTGGGTTCCACTGAAGCTTTCTTT. Protein sequence: CACQGQGALGSTEAFF. V gene TRBV30 combines with J gene TRBJ1-1; 11 bases are shared with TRBD1. This CDR3 region has 16 residues. The germline gives CDR1 GTSNPN, CDR2 SVGIG (reference sequence). J gave up 4 bases and V 6 bases, and 13 bases lay outside the gene matches. Based on the CDR3 plus reference TRBV30 and TRBJ1-1, the full variable domain is SQTIHQWPATLVQPVGSPLSLECTVEGTSNPNLYWYRQAAGRGLQLLFYSVGIGQISSEVPQNLSASRPQDRQFILSSKKLLLSDSGFYLCACQGQGALGSTEAFFGQGTRLTVV.

As concerns this clone: The identical CDR3 is also encoded by other nucleotide sequences in the sample. This chain uses TRBV5-1 with TRBJ1-5; no reliable D call. Trimming stripped 0 bases from V and 5 bases from J, with 6 bases between. This CDR3 is built from 13 residues. Germline assignment: CDR1 SGHRS and CDR2 YFSETQ. Here the CDR3 reads CASSLDPDQPQHF. The DNA for the CDR3 is TGCGCCAGCAGCTTGGATCCGGATCAGCCCCAGCATTTT.

This clone was picked up one time. Other nucleotide sequences from this sample produce the same CDR3. CDR3: CASSLGLAEDTQYF. In nucleotides, the CDR3 is TGCGCCAGCAGCTTGGGACTAGCCGAAGATACGCAGTATTTT. The chain carries TRBV5-1 and TRBJ2-3; 7 bases are a match to TRBD2. The germline CDR1 and CDR2 sequences are SGHRS and YFSETQ. CDR3 length: 14 amino acids. The V gene end was trimmed by 0 bases and the J gene end by 5 bases; junction bases not matched to a gene: 3.

V is TRBV28 and J is TRBJ1-1; D is unclear. Germline CDR1 reads MDHEN; CDR2 reads SYDVKM. The length of the CDR3 is 12 residues. V lost 7 bases and J 4 bases, leaving 10 bases between the germline ends. This chain's CDR3 is CASNLGVTEAFF. CDR3 bases: TGTGCCAGCAACCTTGGGGTCACTGAAGCTTTCTTT.

This chain links TRBV27 with TRBJ2-7; 9 nucleotides agree with TRBD1. Germline CDR1 MNHEY, CDR2 SMNVEV (reference sequence). The V gene end was trimmed by 2 bases and the J gene end by 4 bases; junction bases not matched to a gene: 12. There are 17 residues in the CDR3. CDR3 loop: CASSLGASGTGFYEQYF. The CDR3 coding sequence is TGTGCCAGCAGTTTAGGCGCGAGCGGGACAGGGTTTTACGAGCAGTACTTC.

The chain combines TRBV5-1 with TRBJ2-5; D is tentatively TRBD1 or TRBD2 (5 bases each). CDR1 and CDR2 from the germline V gene are SGHRS and YFSETQ. This CDR3 contains 15 residues. V was cut by 0 bases and J by 5 bases, with 14 bases left in between. CDR3 DNA: TGCGCCAGCAGCTTGGCCGGGGCGGCCTCGGAGACCCAGTACTTC. Its translation: CASSLAGAASETQYF.

Turning to this clone: A much larger clonotype is one base distant, so this may be a read error. This sample also contains other DNA sequences that code for the same CDR3. This chain joins TRBV10-1 and TRBJ2-7, with D tentatively TRBD1 (5 bases). This CDR3 is 13 amino acids long. V lost 3 bases and J 1 base, leaving 7 bases between the germline ends. In germline, CDR1 is WNHNN, CDR2 SYGVQD (reference sequence). CDR3 protein: CASSEAGSYEQYF. The CDR3 region has the DNA TGCGCCAGCAGTGAAGCAGGGTCCTACGAGCAGTACTTC.

In this sample, this clone turned up a few times. V and J are TRBV30 and TRBJ1-4; D perhaps matches TRBD1 (5 bases). Trimming cost V 5 bases and J 10 bases, with 14 bases left between them. Germline V CDR1 and CDR2: GTSNPN, SVGIG (reference sequence). The CDR3 has 12 amino acids. CDR3 nucleotide sequence: TGTGCCTGGGGCTCCGGGGACGGAAAACTGTTTTTT. Protein: CAWGSGDGKLFF.

In its sample, this clone was seen once. The V and J genes are TRBV6-6 and TRBJ1-6; no definite D call. The length of the CDR3 is 14 residues. Trimming removed 2 bases at V and 9 bases at J, with 11 bases between. In germline, CDR1 is MNHNY, CDR2 SVGAGI (reference sequence). CDR3 in amino acids: CASSYGVEGSPLHF. The CDR3 DNA reads as TGTGCCAGCAGTTACGGCGTCGAGGGTTCACCCCTCCACTTT.

This clone has a single count. The chain uses TRBV13 and TRBJ2-2; no firm D call. The germline V and J ends were trimmed by 1 base and 3 bases, with 6 bases remaining between them. The CDR3 totals 14 residues. Germline-derived CDR1 and CDR2 are PRHDT and FYEKMQ (reference sequence). DNA of the CDR3: TGTGCCAGCAGCTTAGACAGATACACCGGGGAGCTGTTTTTT. It is translated as CASSLDRYTGELFF.

This sequence joins TRBV2 and TRBJ1-2; D gene uncertain. The germline V gene encodes CDR1 SNHLY and CDR2 FYNNEI. With 4 bases removed from V and 3 bases from J, the gap between germline ends came to 12 bases. The CDR3 sequence is 14 residues long. The CDR3 nucleotides read TGTGCCAGCAGTGCGGCGCAGGCGTACTATGGCTACACCTTC. Amino acid sequence: CASSAAQAYYGYTF.

The chain recombines TRBV6-1 with TRBJ2-5; 8 bases fit TRBD1. The CDR3 totals 13 residues. The ends lost 5 bases at V and 5 bases at J; junction bases unmatched: 4. CDR1 and CDR2 from the germline V gene are MNHNS and SASEGT. CDR3 sequence: CASSLNRGETQYF. Written as DNA, the CDR3 is TGTGCCAGCAGTTTAAACAGGGGGGAGACCCAGTACTTC.

This clone was counted only a few times. The chain recombines TRBV5-1 with TRBJ2-2; D not resolved. The CDR3 covers 14 residues. The germline V gene has CDR1 SGHRS and CDR2 YFSETQ. The ends were cut back, 0 bases at V and 6 bases at J, with 9 bases in the middle. The CDR3 DNA sequence: TGCGCCAGCAGCTTGGTGCCGTGGTCCGGGGAGCTGTTTTTT. Its translation is CASSLVPWSGELFF.

This clone has just one count. CDR3 nucleotides: TGTGCCAGCAGCCTGACAGTCGGGGTCTACGAGCAGTACTTC. This sequence encodes CASSLTVGVYEQYF. V and J are TRBV21-1 and TRBJ2-7. TRBV21-1 is designated a pseudogene. This CDR3 has 14 residues.

The V call is TRBV5-6, the J call TRBJ1-1; 10 bases align to TRBD1. CDR1 and CDR2 (germline): SGHDT, YYEEEE. This CDR3 is built from 16 residues. With 4 bases clipped from V and 1 base from J, the junction kept 7 bases outside the gene matches. DNA of the CDR3: TGTGCCAGCAGCCAGGGGACAGGGGCGGCGAACACTGAAGCTTTCTTT. This encodes CASSQGTGAANTEAFF.

The chain couples TRBV5-1 to TRBJ2-3; tentative D call: TRBD1 (5 bases). From germline, CDR1 is SGHRS and CDR2 YFSETQ. CDR3 length equals 16 residues. V lost 0 bases and J 0 bases, leaving 11 bases between the germline ends. The CDR3 bases are TGCGCCAGCAGCTTGGGTTCGACAGCTAGCACAGATACGCAGTATTTT. Its translation: CASSLGSTASTDTQYF.